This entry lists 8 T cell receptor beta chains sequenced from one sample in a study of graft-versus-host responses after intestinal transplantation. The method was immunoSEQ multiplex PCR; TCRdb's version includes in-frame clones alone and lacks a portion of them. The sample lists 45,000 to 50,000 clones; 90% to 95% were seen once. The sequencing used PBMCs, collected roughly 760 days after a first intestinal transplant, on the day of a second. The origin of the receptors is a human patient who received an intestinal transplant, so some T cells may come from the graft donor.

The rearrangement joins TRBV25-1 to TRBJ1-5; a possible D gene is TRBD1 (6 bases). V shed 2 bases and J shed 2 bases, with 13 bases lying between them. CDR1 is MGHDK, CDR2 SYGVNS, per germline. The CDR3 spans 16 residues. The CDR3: CASSEGGRGGNQPQHF. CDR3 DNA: TGTGCCAGCAGTGAAGGGGGCCGGGGGGGCAATCAGCCCCAGCATTTT.

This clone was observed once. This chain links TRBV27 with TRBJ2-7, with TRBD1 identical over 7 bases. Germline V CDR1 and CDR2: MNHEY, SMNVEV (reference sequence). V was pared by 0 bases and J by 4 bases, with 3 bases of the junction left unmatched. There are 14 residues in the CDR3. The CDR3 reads CASSLSTGAYEQYF. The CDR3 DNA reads TGTGCCAGCAGTTTATCAACAGGGGCTTACGAGCAGTACTTC.

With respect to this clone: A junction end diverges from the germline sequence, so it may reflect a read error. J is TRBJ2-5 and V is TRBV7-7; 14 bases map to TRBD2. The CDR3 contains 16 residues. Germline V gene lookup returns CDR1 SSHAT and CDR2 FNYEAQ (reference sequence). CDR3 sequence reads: CASSFGGLAGVETQYF. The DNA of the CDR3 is TGTGCTAGCAGCTTTGGGGGACTAGCGGGAGTAGAGACCCAGTACTTC.

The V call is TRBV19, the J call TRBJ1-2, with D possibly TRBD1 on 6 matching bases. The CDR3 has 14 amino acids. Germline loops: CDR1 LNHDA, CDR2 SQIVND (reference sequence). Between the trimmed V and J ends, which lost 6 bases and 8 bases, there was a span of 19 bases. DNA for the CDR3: TGTGCCAGTAGCCCCGGGGGGGCGTCGGGAGGCTACACCTTC. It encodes CASSPGGASGGYTF.

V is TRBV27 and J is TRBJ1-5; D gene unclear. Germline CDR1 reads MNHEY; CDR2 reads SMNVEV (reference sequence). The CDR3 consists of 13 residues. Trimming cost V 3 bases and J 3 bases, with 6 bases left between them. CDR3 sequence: CASSFFINQPQHF. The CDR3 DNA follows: TGTGCCAGCAGTTTTTTCATCAATCAGCCCCAGCATTTT.

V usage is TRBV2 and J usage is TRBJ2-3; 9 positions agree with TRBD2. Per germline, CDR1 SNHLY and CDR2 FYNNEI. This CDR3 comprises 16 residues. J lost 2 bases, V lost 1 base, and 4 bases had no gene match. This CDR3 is CASSEDLAGTTDTQYF. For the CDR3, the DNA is TGTGCCAGCAGTGAAGATCTAGCGGGAACCACAGATACGCAGTATTTT.

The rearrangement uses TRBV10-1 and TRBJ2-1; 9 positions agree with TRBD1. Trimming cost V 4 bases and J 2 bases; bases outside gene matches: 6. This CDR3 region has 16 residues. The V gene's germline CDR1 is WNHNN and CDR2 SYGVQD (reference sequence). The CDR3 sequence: CASSGGQGKAYNEQFF. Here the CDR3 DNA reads TGCGCCAGCAGTGGTGGACAGGGGAAGGCCTACAATGAGCAGTTCTTC.

CDR3: CASRVGGGTDTQYF. In DNA, the CDR3 is TGTGCCAGCAGGGTGGGAGGGGGGACAGATACGCAGTATTTT. The chain uses TRBV2 and TRBJ2-3; D is perhaps TRBD2 (7 bases). The CDR3 contains 14 residues. CDR1 SNHLY and CDR2 FYNNEI come from the germline V gene. The ends were cut back, 6 bases at V and 3 bases at J, with 13 bases in the middle.